The 30 T cell receptor beta chains presented below share a single source sample, sequenced in a study of PD-1 blockade in classical Hodgkin lymphoma. The protocol was immunoSEQ multiplex PCR, while the TCRdb copy is restricted to in-frame clones and leaves out a portion. The sample consists of 30,000 to 45,000 clones, around 87% of them appearing once. All patients experienced relapse after autologous stem cell transplantation, and brentuximab vedotin exposure was variable. Sequencing was performed on peripheral blood mononuclear cells (PBMCs), taken at baseline. All receptors come from a human donor with classical Hodgkin lymphoma.

The chain carries TRBV18 and TRBJ2-5; TRBD2 aligns across 12 bases. The V and J ends lost 3 bases and 1 base, in that order; junction bases with no gene match: 6. Germline CDR1 and CDR2: KGHSH and LQKENI. The CDR3 loop spans 17 amino acids. CDR3 coding DNA: TGTGCCAGCTCACCCTTTACTAGCGGGGGGACCCAAGAGACCCAGTACTTC. This sequence encodes CASSPFTSGGTQETQYF.

V gene TRBV21-1 combines with J gene TRBJ1-4; the DNA was not used to check the table's D call, TRBD1. TRBV21-1 counts as a pseudogene. The CDR3 is made up of 15 amino acids. The CDR3: CASSNGPRTNEKLFF. Written as DNA, the CDR3 is TGTGCCAGCAGCAATGGGCCTCGGACTAATGAAAAACTGTTTTTT.

V gene TRBV5-1 combines with J gene TRBJ2-7; perhaps TRBD2 as D (6 bases). Deletions cut 3 bases from V and 5 bases from J, with 9 bases between. Germline V gives CDR1 SGHRS, CDR2 YFSETQ. This CDR3 region has 12 residues. The CDR3 spells CASSSGTHEQYF. In nucleotides, the CDR3 is TGCGCCAGCAGCTCAGGGACTCACGAGCAGTACTTC.

The chain links TRBV13 to TRBJ1-1, with D hard to call. Between the trimmed V and J ends, which lost 1 base and 4 bases, there was a span of 13 bases. The CDR3 has 15 residues. Germline V gene data show CDR1 as PRHDT and CDR2 as FYEKMQ (reference sequence). The CDR3 nucleotides are TGTGCCAGCAGCTTAGACAGAGCAGGCAGCACTGAAGCTTTCTTT. This encodes CASSLDRAGSTEAFF.

This clone was found a few times. The chain has TRBV6-6 and TRBJ1-5, with a tentative D call TRBD1 (5 bases). V was cut by 4 bases and J by 6 bases, with 13 bases left in between. Germline V gives CDR1 MNHNY, CDR2 SVGAGI (reference sequence). The CDR3 totals 14 residues. The CDR3 here is CASSSGGTFQPQHF. CDR3 nucleotides: TGTGCCAGCAGTTCCGGGGGTACCTTTCAGCCCCAGCATTTT.

The V and J genes are TRBV15 and TRBJ2-7; TRBD2 is a possible D gene (6 bases). CDR3 size: 14 residues. V was trimmed by 1 base and J by 2 bases, leaving 9 bases between them. Germline-derived CDR1 and CDR2 are LNHNV and YYDKDF (reference sequence). CDR3 in DNA: TGTGCCACCAGCAGAGGGGGGGACGCCTACGAGCAGTACTTC. Translation: CATSRGGDAYEQYF.

The rearrangement joins TRBV7-6 to TRBJ1-1, with 8 bases aligning to TRBD1. The V segment lost 1 base and the J segment 8 bases; nucleotides outside the gene matches: 3. This CDR3 comprises 13 residues. Germline V lookup: CDR1 SGHVS, CDR2 FNYEAQ. CDR3 sequence: CASSLGRGREAFF. CDR3 DNA sequence: TGTGCCAGCAGCTTAGGCAGGGGGCGAGAAGCTTTCTTT.

The V call is TRBV6-5, the J call TRBJ2-7; 7 positions match TRBD1. V shed 6 bases, J shed 5 bases, and the junction held 13 bases outside the gene matches. CDR3 length: 15 residues. Germline CDR1 reads MNHEY; CDR2 reads SVGAGI. The CDR3 region has the DNA TGTGCCAGCAGCCGCCCCGGGGTACAGGGGAACGAGCAGTACTTC. This codes for CASSRPGVQGNEQYF.

V usage is TRBV5-1 and J usage is TRBJ2-1; 9 bases line up with TRBD2. Trimming at V came to 6 bases and at J to 4 bases, leaving 8 bases not matched to a gene. The germline V gene encodes CDR1 SGHRS and CDR2 YFSETQ. The CDR3 length is 15 residues. DNA for the CDR3: TGCGCCAGCAATTTCCGGACTAGCGCATACAATGAGCAGTTCTTC. Protein product: CASNFRTSAYNEQFF.

The genes are TRBV14 and TRBJ1-2; TRBD1 matches 8 bases. CDR1 and CDR2 (germline): SGHDN, FVKESK. V gave up 1 base and J gave up 4 bases; unmatched junction bases: 8. CDR3 length: 16 residues. CDR3 coding DNA: TGTGCCAGCAGCCAAGTTCTGCGCAGGGGGCTCTATGGCTACACCTTC. It encodes CASSQVLRRGLYGYTF.

The CDR3 reads CASGLAGYNEQFF. In DNA, the CDR3 is TGTGCTAGCGGATTAGCGGGTTACAATGAGCAGTTCTTC. This sequence joins TRBV12-5 and TRBJ2-1; 7 bases are a match to TRBD2. The CDR3 is 13 amino acids. Trimming cost V 9 bases and J 4 bases; bases outside gene matches: 6. CDR1 is LGHNT and CDR2 is FRNRAP in the germline V gene.

This chain uses TRBV11-2 with TRBJ2-7; 7 positions agree with TRBD1. CDR3 length equals 15 residues. The J segment lost 0 bases and the V segment lost 5 bases, leaving 7 bases of the junction unmatched. Germline V gene sequence: CDR1 SGHAT, CDR2 FQNNGV. CDR3 loop: CASSPRTGLSYEQYF. The CDR3 DNA reads as TGTGCCAGCAGCCCCAGGACAGGCCTCTCCTACGAGCAGTACTTC.

The chain recombines TRBV10-3 with TRBJ1-6, with a weak D call TRBD1 (5 bases). Per the germline V gene, CDR1 is ENHRY and CDR2 is SYGVKD. CDR3 length equals 16 residues. V lost 5 bases and J lost 3, with 14 bases in between. The CDR3 here is CAISQDLGGYNSPLHF. The CDR3 DNA reads as TGTGCCATCAGTCAGGACCTGGGGGGCTATAATTCACCCCTCCACTTT.

The chain has TRBV27 and TRBJ1-6; TRBD1 agrees at 7 bases. Germline V gene sequence: CDR1 MNHEY, CDR2 SMNVEV (reference sequence). After removal of 2 bases from V and 0 bases from J, the junction contained 7 bases not matched to a gene. The CDR3 sequence is 18 residues long. The CDR3 DNA follows: TGTGCCAGCAGTTTAGGTTTGGGACAGAGCTCCTATAATTCACCCCTCCACTTT. Encoded protein: CASSLGLGQSSYNSPLHF.

CDR3 DNA sequence: TGTGCCAGCAGTTTATTTAGGGGGGCGTTGATTGGCTACGAGCAGTACTTC. Translated, it gives CASSLFRGALIGYEQYF. The chain carries TRBV27 and TRBJ2-7, with D perhaps being TRBD1 or TRBD2 (6 bases each). V lost 1 base to trimming and J lost 3 bases, with 19 bases between them. Germline lookup yields CDR1 MNHEY and CDR2 SMNVEV (reference sequence). The CDR3 is 17 residues long.

The genes are TRBV28 and TRBJ1-5, with no clear D. The CDR3 loop spans 13 amino acids. V lost 2 bases to trimming and J lost 4 bases, with 6 bases between them. Looked up from germline, CDR1 is MDHEN and CDR2 is SYDVKM. This CDR3 is CASSLGRNQPQHF. CDR3 bases: TGTGCCAGCAGTTTAGGGCGGAATCAGCCCCAGCATTTT.

This clone has more than one count but fewer than ten. The chain recombines TRBV4-1 with TRBJ2-7; possibly TRBD1 for D (6 bases). Per germline, CDR1 MGHRA and CDR2 YSYEKL. This CDR3 region has 16 residues. Trimming took 0 bases from V and 0 from J, leaving 12 bases between them. CDR3 amino acids: CASSQDWPGDSYEQYF. The CDR3 DNA sequence: TGCGCCAGCAGCCAAGATTGGCCAGGGGACTCCTACGAGCAGTACTTC.

Only one count was recorded for this clone. This chain uses TRBV30 with TRBJ2-7; 9 bases are shared with TRBD1. CDR3 length: 12 residues. The ends lost 4 bases at V and 7 bases at J; junction bases unmatched: 5. CDR1 GTSNPN and CDR2 SVGIG come from the germline V gene (reference sequence). The CDR3 bases are TGTGCCTGGACTACAGGGGGCTTTGAGCAGTACTTC. Translated: CAWTTGGFEQYF.

The genes are TRBV12-5 and TRBJ1-1, with 7 bases fitting TRBD1. The CDR3 spans 14 residues. V lost 1 base to trimming and J lost 5 bases; unmatched junction nucleotides: 4. Germline-derived CDR1 and CDR2 are LGHNT and FRNRAP. In DNA form, the CDR3 reads TGTGCTAGTGGTTTGGGACAGGGTTGGACTGAAGCTTTCTTT. This encodes CASGLGQGWTEAFF.

V gene TRBV6-5 combines with J gene TRBJ1-1, with 7 bases matching TRBD1. V trimming: 6 bases; J trimming: 5 bases; junction bases outside the gene matches: 3. The CDR3 totals 12 residues. Germline V gene data show CDR1 as MNHEY and CDR2 as SVGAGI. The CDR3 here is CASRRGLTEAFF. CDR3 nucleotides: TGTGCCAGCAGAAGGGGGCTTACTGAAGCTTTCTTT.

This clone was observed a few times. CDR3 sequence: CASSLVGGGTNTGELFF. The CDR3 region has the DNA TGCGCCAGCAGCCTAGTCGGCGGGGGGACGAACACCGGGGAGCTGTTTTTT. The chain couples TRBV5-1 to TRBJ2-2; 8 nucleotides align to TRBD2. Germline CDR1 and CDR2: SGHRS and YFSETQ. The CDR3 runs 17 residues. The ends lost 4 bases at V and 0 bases at J; junction bases unmatched: 8.

The chain has TRBV4-3 and TRBJ2-1; D gene ambiguous. Germline CDR1 and CDR2: LGHNA and YSLEER. Trimming stripped 1 base from V and 9 bases from J, with 13 bases between. The CDR3 has 14 amino acids. CDR3 DNA: TGCGCCAGCAGCCAAGCTGCGTCCGAAGTTGAGCAGTTCTTC. Its translation is CASSQAASEVEQFF.

This chain connects TRBV7-3 to TRBJ2-1; 13 bases fit TRBD2. Germline V gene data show CDR1 as SGHTA and CDR2 as FQGTGA. V dropped 4 bases and J dropped 10; count of bases not matched to a gene: 7. This CDR3 has 15 amino acids. CDR3 coding DNA: TGTGCCAGCAGCTCAAGGGGACTAGCGGGAATGGAGCAGTTCTTC. It codes for CASSSRGLAGMEQFF.

The table lists this clone with a few counts. The chain combines TRBV9 with TRBJ1-4; D is undetermined. The germline CDR1 and CDR2 sequences are SGDLS and YYNGEE. V was pared by 4 bases and J by 1 base, with 8 bases between. The CDR3 runs to 14 residues. The CDR3, as DNA: TGTGCCAGCAGCCCGGACCGAACTAATGAAAAACTGTTTTTT. It translates to CASSPDRTNEKLFF.

The CDR3 here is CASSARGGYTF. The CDR3 DNA follows: TGTGCCAGCAGTGCCAGGGGGGGCTACACCTTC. This chain connects TRBV6-6 to TRBJ1-2; 7 bases fit TRBD1. Unmatched junction bases numbered 2, after V lost 5 bases and J lost 8 bases. Germline-derived CDR1 and CDR2 are MNHNY and SVGAGI (reference sequence). CDR3 length: 11 amino acids.

The chain couples TRBV7-6 to TRBJ2-1; a weak D match, TRBD1 (7 bases). V gave up 4 bases and J gave up 0 bases, with 16 bases separating them. This CDR3 region has 17 residues. The germline V gene encodes CDR1 SGHVS and CDR2 FNYEAQ. CDR3 DNA sequence: TGTGCCAGCAGCTCTGGAGGGGGCAGCTTCTCCTACAATGAGCAGTTCTTC. As protein: CASSSGGGSFSYNEQFF.

The V call is TRBV10-3, the J call TRBJ2-7; D not certain. V was cut by 3 bases and J by 0 bases, with 9 bases left in between. The CDR3 runs to 14 residues. The germline V gene encodes CDR1 ENHRY and CDR2 SYGVKD. As DNA, the CDR3 is TGTGCCATCAGTGACTGGGCGAGCTCCTACGAGCAGTACTTC. Protein product: CAISDWASSYEQYF.

The genes are TRBV18 and TRBJ1-5; no firm D call. The CDR3 is made up of 15 amino acids. V was pared by 5 bases and J by 0 bases, with 11 bases between. The germline CDR1 and CDR2 sequences are KGHSH and LQKENI. The CDR3 coding sequence is TGTGCCAGCTCATCGACTGCTAATAGCAATCAGCCCCAGCATTTT. Amino acid sequence: CASSSTANSNQPQHF.

The genes are TRBV5-1 and TRBJ1-6; 9 bases match TRBD1. This CDR3 has 15 amino acids. Looked up from germline, CDR1 is SGHRS and CDR2 is YFSETQ. J was trimmed by 6 bases and V by 0 bases; bases with no gene match: 1. CDR3 loop: CASSLGDRVNSPLHF. The CDR3, as DNA: TGCGCCAGCAGCTTGGGGGACAGGGTTAATTCACCCCTCCACTTT.

The chain carries TRBV5-4 and TRBJ2-7, with D hard to call. CDR3 length: 14 residues. Germline V lookup: CDR1 SGHNT, CDR2 YYREEE (reference sequence). V lost 4 bases to trimming and J lost 2 bases, with 13 bases between them. The chain's CDR3 is CASSRFDLTYEQYF. DNA of the CDR3: TGTGCCAGCAGCCGTTTCGACCTAACCTACGAGCAGTACTTC. The whole variable domain, filled in from reference TRBV5-4 and TRBJ2-7, reads ETGVTQSPTHLIKTRGQQVTLRCSSQSGHNTVSWYQQALGQGPQFIFQYYREEENGRGNFPPRFSGLQFPNYSSELNVNALELDDSALYLCASSRFDLTYEQYFGPGTRLTVT.